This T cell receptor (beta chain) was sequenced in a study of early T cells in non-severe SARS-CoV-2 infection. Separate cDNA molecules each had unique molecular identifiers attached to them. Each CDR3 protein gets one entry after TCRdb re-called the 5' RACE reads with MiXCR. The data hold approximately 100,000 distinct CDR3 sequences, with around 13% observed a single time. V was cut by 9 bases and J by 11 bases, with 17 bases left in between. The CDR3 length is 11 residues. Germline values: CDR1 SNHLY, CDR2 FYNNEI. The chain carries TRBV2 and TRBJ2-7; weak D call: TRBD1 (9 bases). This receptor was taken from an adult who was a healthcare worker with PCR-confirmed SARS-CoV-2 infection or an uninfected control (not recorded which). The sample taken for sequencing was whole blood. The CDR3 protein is CASSGTGTKYF. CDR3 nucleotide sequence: TGTGCCAGTAGCGGGACAGGGACTAAGTACTTC.